This T cell receptor beta chain was captured in a study of T cell changes during pregnancy in multiple sclerosis. TCRdb's copy holds only in-frame clones and misses some; the assay was immunoSEQ multiplex PCR. This table has under 40,000 clones, about 91% appearing once. The length of the CDR3 is 16 residues. Germline assignment: CDR1 SGHTA and CDR2 FQGNSA. V was trimmed by 7 bases and J by 0 bases, leaving 16 bases between them. The source was CD4+ T cells from peripheral blood mononuclear cells, collected in the third trimester of pregnancy. The TCR originated in a female donor in good health, enrolled as a control in a pregnancy study. The chain uses TRBV7-2 and TRBJ1-5, with D tentatively TRBD1 (6 bases). The CDR3 loop reads CASTLEGGLSNQPQHF. In DNA form, the CDR3 reads TGTGCCAGCACCCTGGAGGGGGGGCTTAGCAATCAGCCCCAGCATTTT.